The 13 T cell receptor beta chains in this list originate from one sample, sequenced in a study of T cell responses to AZD1222 COVID-19 vaccine. TCRdb's table, derived via immunoSEQ multiplex PCR, lists solely in-frame clones and lacks some. The table has more than 95,000 clones, more than 70% seen once. The material was peripheral blood, obtained on day 0 of AZD1222 vaccination. These receptors were collected from an adult in good health.

J is TRBJ1-6 and V is TRBV6-1; weak D call: TRBD1 (6 bases). The CDR3 runs 13 residues. The V and J ends lost 2 bases and 12 bases respectively, with 11 bases between them. Germline CDR1 is MNHNS and CDR2 is SASEGT. This CDR3 is CASSELWDKPLHF. CDR3 DNA: TGTGCCAGCAGTGAACTTTGGGACAAACCCCTCCACTTT.

This clone was counted once. This chain links TRBV12-3 or TRBV12-4 with TRBJ1-1; maybe TRBD1 (6 bases). The CDR3 runs 11 residues. Trimming cost V 6 bases and J 8 bases, with 10 bases left between them. The CDR3 here is CASRTTGEAFF. CDR3 sequence (DNA): TGTGCCAGCAGGACTACAGGGGAAGCTTTCTTT.

DNA of the CDR3: TGCGCCAGCAGCTTGGGGACTGGGGGCGGTACAGATACGCAGTATTTT. It yields the protein CASSLGTGGGTDTQYF. J is TRBJ2-3 and V is TRBV5-1, with D possibly being TRBD1 (6 bases). This CDR3 is built from 16 residues. V dropped 0 bases and J dropped 3 bases, with 14 bases sitting between them. CDR1 and CDR2 (germline): SGHRS, YFSETQ.

The V call is TRBV19, the J call TRBJ1-5; 10 bases align to TRBD1. V gave up 5 bases and J gave up 0 bases; unmatched junction bases: 4. CDR1 and CDR2 from the germline V gene are LNHDA and SQIVND (reference sequence). The CDR3 sequence is 16 residues long. CDR3 amino acids: CASSSDRGISNQPQHF. CDR3 bases: TGTGCCAGTAGTTCGGACAGGGGGATTAGCAATCAGCCCCAGCATTTT.

This sequence joins TRBV7-7 and TRBJ2-1; TRBD1 matches 9 bases. V lost 5 bases and J lost 5; bases outside the gene matches: 7. The CDR3 totals 15 residues. The V gene's germline CDR1 is SSHAT and CDR2 FNYEAQ (reference sequence). The CDR3 region is CASSPGTGFHNEQFF. The CDR3, as DNA: TGTGCCAGCAGCCCCGGGACAGGGTTCCACAATGAGCAGTTCTTC. Full variable domain (rest looked up from reference TRBV7-7 and TRBJ2-1): GAGVSQSPRYKVTKRGQDVTLRCDPISSHATLYWYQQALGQGPEFLTYFNYEAQPDKSGLPSDRFSAERPEGSISTLTIQRTEQRDSAMYRCASSPGTGFHNEQFFGPGTRLTVL.

The CDR3 bases are TGTGCCAGCAGTGAAGCGCGCGGTTCCGAGCAGTACTTC. The encoded protein is CASSEARGSEQYF. The chain joins TRBV2 to TRBJ2-7; no definite D call. CDR1 SNHLY and CDR2 FYNNEI come from the germline V gene. CDR3 length equals 13 residues. Trimming took off 0 bases at V and 6 bases at J, with 9 bases between the two ends.

The V call is TRBV4-2, the J call TRBJ2-5, with D tentatively TRBD1 (6 bases). Germline V gene sequence: CDR1 LGHNA, CDR2 YNFKEQ. Trimming shortened V by 1 base and J by 1 base, and 13 bases separated the two germline ends. The CDR3 has 16 residues. As DNA, the CDR3 is TGTGCCAGCAGCCAAGCCTGGGGGCAAATCCAAGAGACCCAGTACTTC. Amino acid sequence: CASSQAWGQIQETQYF.

V usage is TRBV5-1 and J usage is TRBJ2-2; unclear D gene. Trimming removed 2 bases at V and 1 base at J, with 6 bases between. Germline V gene sequence: CDR1 SGHRS, CDR2 YFSETQ. CDR3 length: 14 residues. The CDR3 bases are TGCGCCAGCAGCTTTAGGGAGAACACCGGGGAGCTGTTTTTT. Protein product: CASSFRENTGELFF.

This clone was seen more than once but under ten times. J is TRBJ2-7 and V is TRBV2; a possible D gene is TRBD2 (6 bases). The CDR3 sequence is 14 residues long. CDR1 and CDR2 (germline): SNHLY, FYNNEI. The V and J ends lost 6 bases and 3 bases respectively, with 15 bases between them. CDR3 residues: CASRGVARGYEQYF. Here the CDR3 DNA reads TGTGCCAGCAGGGGGGTGGCGCGGGGCTACGAGCAGTACTTC.

The chain carries TRBV7-8 and TRBJ1-2, with a weak D call TRBD1 (6 bases). V was cut by 1 base and J by 3 bases, with 15 bases left in between. The CDR3 loop spans 16 amino acids. CDR1 and CDR2 (germline): SGHVS, FQNEAQ. The CDR3 coding sequence is TGTGCCAGCAGCTTAGGGGGGGCAGGGCAGGACTATGGCTACACCTTC. As protein: CASSLGGAGQDYGYTF. The full variable domain, with the rest looked up from reference TRBV7-8 and TRBJ1-2, is GAGVSQSPRYKVAKRGQDVALRCDPISGHVSLFWYQQALGQGPEFLTYFQNEAQLDKSGLPSDRFFAERPEGSVSTLKIQRTQQEDSAVYLCASSLGGAGQDYGYTFGSGTRLTVV.

V usage is TRBV27 and J usage is TRBJ1-2, with 7 bases lining up with TRBD1. The CDR3 contains 15 residues. The V segment lost 6 bases and the J segment 4 bases; nucleotides outside the gene matches: 11. The germline CDR1 and CDR2 sequences are MNHEY and SMNVEV (reference sequence). The CDR3 coding sequence is TGTGCCAGCAGCTTTAGACAGGGTGGTGGCTATGGCTACACCTTC. Its protein product is CASSFRQGGGYGYTF.

J is TRBJ1-4 and V is TRBV21-1; the table calls TRBD1, which could not be checked here. TRBV21-1 is labeled a pseudogene. The CDR3 runs 19 residues. DNA for the CDR3: TGTGCCAGCAGCAAGTGGCAGTTAAGGGGCTCTGCAACTAATGAAAAACTGTTTTTT. It encodes CASSKWQLRGSATNEKLFF.

The genes are TRBV28 and TRBJ2-2; 7 nucleotides match TRBD2. With 4 bases clipped from V and 3 bases from J, the junction kept 11 bases outside the gene matches. CDR1 and CDR2 from the germline V gene are MDHEN and SYDVKM. The CDR3 spans 17 residues. CDR3 DNA sequence: TGTGCCAGCAGTTCCGTGGGCGGGAGAGGGGACACCGGGGAGCTGTTTTTT. Protein product: CASSSVGGRGDTGELFF.